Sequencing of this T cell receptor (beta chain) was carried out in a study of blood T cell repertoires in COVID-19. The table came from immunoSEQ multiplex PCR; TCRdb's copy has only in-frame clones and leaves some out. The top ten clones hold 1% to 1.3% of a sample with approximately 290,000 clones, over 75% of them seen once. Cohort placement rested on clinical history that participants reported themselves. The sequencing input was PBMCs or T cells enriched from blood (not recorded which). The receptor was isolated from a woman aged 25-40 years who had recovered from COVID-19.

This chain's CDR3 is CASSQEATGGDYGYTF. DNA for the CDR3: TGCGCCAGCAGCCAAGAGGCGACAGGGGGGGACTATGGCTACACCTTC. V usage is TRBV4-3 and J usage is TRBJ1-2; 9 bases are shared with TRBD1. CDR3 length: 16 residues. V trimming: 0 bases; J trimming: 3 bases; junction bases outside the gene matches: 5. The V gene's germline CDR1 is LGHNA and CDR2 YSLEER.